The clone carrying this TCR beta chain was found a few times. Its antigen is not known. CDR3 size: 13 residues. In germline, CDR1 is SGHDT, CDR2 YYEEEE. The J segment lost 6 bases and the V segment lost 7 bases, leaving 5 bases of the junction unmatched. RNA was extracted and reverse transcribed into cDNA as the sequencing template. Assay: immunoSEQ multiplex PCR; the TCRdb copy retains only in-frame clones and omits some. The repertoire holds fewer than 250,000 clones, with under 80% as singletons. These data belong to a study of CD8+ T cells in alopecia areata. Broader study findings: Tofacitinib delivered significant drops in scalp clonality and in expanded CD8+ clones among the top 100.

This sample's treatment: oral pan-JAK inhibitor, 5-10 mg twice daily. A FACSAria was used to sort CD4+ and CD8+ T cells. These cells came from PBMCs. The clonotype originates from a human donor with alopecia areata. Material: CD4+ T cells sorted from blood, obtained between weeks 49 and 50, from a patient treated with tofacitinib. The rearrangement joins TRBV5-6 to TRBJ1-5; 9 bases agree with TRBD1. The CDR3 DNA reads TGTGCCAGCGCCCGGGACAGGGCTCAGCCCCAGCATTTT. Its translation is CASARDRAQPQHF.